This TCR beta chain emerged from a study of control samples from healthy donors and cancer patients. Using immunoSEQ multiplex PCR, the repertoire was profiled, and TCRdb retains in-frame clones only, with some absent. Of about 34,000 clones detected, more than 85% appear once; the ten largest clones hold 1.5% to 2%. V lost 9 bases to trimming and J lost 4 bases, with 19 bases between them. This CDR3 is built from 14 residues. CDR1 and CDR2 from the germline V gene are MGHRA and YSYEKL. The sequence came from a woman aged 40 to 50 with lung cancer. Sequences were obtained from PBMCs. This chain joins TRBV4-1 and TRBJ2-7, with D tentatively TRBD1 or TRBD2 (7 bases each). The CDR3 region has the DNA TGCGCCAGACAGCAGGGGGGGCCAACTTACGAGCAGTACTTC. This gives the protein CARQQGGPTYEQYF.